The clone carrying this T cell receptor (beta chain) was seen a handful of times. The antigen is undetermined. The data derive from a study of spatial heterogeneity in lung cancer. Turning to the study itself: Sequencing was performed on follow-up PBMC samples when available, collected at a median of about two years after resection.

A single record per CDR3 protein comes from TCRdb applying MiXCR to the 5' RACE reads. The sample holds about 46,000 distinct CDR3 sequences, approximately 12% seen once. As for time point: blood at routine non-recurrence follow-up after resection. Study-wide points: Whereas they appeared in blood less at follow-up, ubiquitous expanded tumor TCRs appeared there more at resection.

The receptor was isolated from a male donor with early-stage non-small cell lung cancer. The sample in question was PBMCs, obtained at follow-up.

DNA for the CDR3: TGTGCCATCAGTGATAACGGTCCTAATGAAAAACTGTTTTTT. It encodes CAISDNGPNEKLFF. This chain connects TRBV10-3 to TRBJ1-4; D ambiguous. The V end lost 3 bases, the J end lost 3 bases, and 8 bases lay between the germline ends. Germline V CDR1 and CDR2: ENHRY, SYGVKD. This CDR3 has 14 residues.